The 26 T cell receptor beta chains reported below all come from one sample, sequenced in a study of blood T cell repertoires in COVID-19. Method: immunoSEQ multiplex PCR; TCRdb's copy keeps in-frame clones and lacks some. The data contain 240,000 or so clones, 88% of them singletons. Sequenced input: peripheral blood. Source of these receptors: a woman in her 30s with acute or convalescent COVID-19.

The chain links TRBV10-3 to TRBJ2-7, with 7 bases matching TRBD2. The trim removed 7 bases at V and 2 bases at J, leaving 17 bases unmatched. Germline values: CDR1 ENHRY, CDR2 SYGVKD. This CDR3 is built from 17 residues. The CDR3 is CAITKGMAGVGTYEQYF. The CDR3 bases are TGTGCCATCACTAAAGGCATGGCGGGAGTAGGGACCTACGAGCAGTACTTC.

This chain joins TRBV2 and TRBJ1-5; tentative D call: TRBD1 (5 bases). This CDR3 region has 18 residues. The V gene's germline CDR1 is SNHLY and CDR2 FYNNEI. The ends were cut back, 8 bases at V and 5 bases at J, with 28 bases in the middle. For the CDR3, the DNA is TGTGCCAGCTGGTGGGAACCGGACTGGGGGGATAGGGATCAGCCCCAGCATTTT. Translation: CASWWEPDWGDRDQPQHF.

V usage is TRBV19 and J usage is TRBJ1-6; D not certain. V was shortened by 7 bases and J by 7 bases, with 11 bases between the two germline ends. The germline V gene encodes CDR1 LNHDA and CDR2 SQIVND (reference sequence). The CDR3 is 13 residues long. The DNA of the CDR3 is TGTGCCAGTACAGTTTCGGGAAATTCACCCCTCCACTTT. It specifies CASTVSGNSPLHF.

V and J are TRBV6-6 and TRBJ1-4; 9 bases align to TRBD1. The CDR3 totals 16 residues. Trimming removed 2 bases from V and 7 bases from J; junction bases left unmatched: 8. Germline CDR1 MNHNY, CDR2 SVGAGI (reference sequence). Written as DNA, the CDR3 is TGTGCCAGCAGTTACCCACCGGGACAGGGCCGTGAAAAACTGTTTTTT. This sequence encodes CASSYPPGQGREKLFF.

The chain links TRBV9 to TRBJ2-3; TRBD2 aligns across 8 bases. Germline lookup yields CDR1 SGDLS and CDR2 YYNGEE. With 1 base clipped from V and 5 bases from J, the junction kept 6 bases outside the gene matches. The CDR3 sequence is 15 residues long. Written as DNA, the CDR3 is TGTGCCAGCAGCGTAAGCGGGAGTTCGGTAGATACGCAGTATTTT. Translation: CASSVSGSSVDTQYF.

This clone was seen only a few times. This chain uses TRBV11-2 with TRBJ2-7; 10 bases fit TRBD2. Germline V gene data show CDR1 as SGHAT and CDR2 as FQNNGV. The length of the CDR3 is 14 residues. V gave up 6 bases and J gave up 4 bases; unmatched junction bases: 6. The CDR3 protein is CASRISGRLYEQYF. DNA of the CDR3: TGTGCCAGCAGGATTAGCGGGAGGTTGTACGAGCAGTACTTC.

The chain links TRBV14 to TRBJ2-7; 8 positions match TRBD2. Per germline, CDR1 SGHDN and CDR2 FVKESK. The ends lost 3 bases at V and 2 bases at J; junction bases unmatched: 0. CDR3 length: 13 amino acids. This chain's CDR3 is CASSHGRAYEQYF. The CDR3 DNA sequence: TGTGCCAGCAGCCACGGGAGGGCCTACGAGCAGTACTTC.

The gene calls are TRBV12-3 or TRBV12-4 and TRBJ2-1; D is possibly TRBD2 (5 bases). The CDR3 totals 12 residues. Trimming took 2 bases from V and 8 from J, leaving 7 bases between them. In DNA form, the CDR3 reads TGTGCCAGCAGTTTATGGGGAGATGAGCAGTTCTTC. Translation gives CASSLWGDEQFF.

The genes are TRBV29-1 and TRBJ2-7; no reliable D call. This CDR3 spans 11 amino acids. The germline gives CDR1 SQVTM, CDR2 ANQGSEA. V was clipped by 1 base and J by 7 bases, with 8 bases between them. This CDR3 is CSVEGPLEQYF. CDR3 sequence (DNA): TGCAGCGTTGAAGGGCCTCTTGAGCAGTACTTC.

The genes are TRBV29-1 and TRBJ2-2, with D possibly TRBD1 on 6 matching bases. Germline CDR1 SQVTM, CDR2 ANQGSEA. V lost 1 base, J lost 1 base, and 10 bases lay in between. This CDR3 contains 15 residues. Here the CDR3 reads CSVEGPQGNTGELFF. The CDR3 DNA is TGCAGCGTTGAAGGGCCACAGGGGAACACCGGGGAGCTGTTTTTT.

The table lists this clone with a few counts. The chain links TRBV12-5 to TRBJ1-5; D is ambiguous. Germline V lookup: CDR1 LGHNT, CDR2 FRNRAP. This CDR3 spans 13 amino acids. Trimming shortened V by 7 bases and J by 2 bases, and 9 bases separated the two germline ends. Here the CDR3 DNA reads TGTGCTAGTGCCCCGGCGGGCAATCAGCCCCAGCATTTT. Protein: CASAPAGNQPQHF.

The V call is TRBV5-4, the J call TRBJ2-1; TRBD1 matches at 7 bases. CDR1 and CDR2 (germline): SGHNT, YYREEE (reference sequence). The CDR3 loop spans 15 amino acids. V gave up 4 bases and J gave up 9 bases; unmatched junction bases: 13. CDR3 coding DNA: TGTGCCAGCAGCCCCAGGACAGGAGGTTTGGCTGAGCAGTTCTTC. As protein: CASSPRTGGLAEQFF.

The gene calls are TRBV18 and TRBJ2-2; D is ambiguous. Between the trimmed V and J ends, which lost 2 bases and 1 base, there was a span of 5 bases. The CDR3 is 14 residues long. In germline, CDR1 is KGHSH, CDR2 LQKENI. This chain's CDR3 is CASSPGRNTGELFF. CDR3 DNA sequence: TGTGCCAGCTCACCAGGGCGGAACACCGGGGAGCTGTTTTTT.

The rearrangement joins TRBV27 to TRBJ1-6; unclear D gene. This CDR3 is 15 amino acids long. V lost 5 bases, J lost 10 bases, and 18 bases lay in between. The germline gives CDR1 MNHEY, CDR2 SMNVEV (reference sequence). CDR3 sequence: CASSPNGGFSSPLHF. The CDR3 nucleotides read TGTGCCAGCAGTCCAAATGGCGGATTCAGCTCACCCCTCCACTTT.

This clone has only a few counts. The CDR3 nucleotides are TGTGCCAGCAGCCACCTAGCGGGAGCTACCGGGGAGCTGTTTTTT. Amino acid sequence: CASSHLAGATGELFF. This chain connects TRBV3-1 (or the pseudogene TRBV3-2) to TRBJ2-2; 10 bases agree with TRBD2. Germline V gives CDR1 LGHDT, CDR2 YNNKEL (reference sequence). The CDR3 is made up of 15 amino acids. After removal of 3 bases from V and 5 bases from J, the junction contained 3 bases not matched to a gene.

The chain joins TRBV7-8 to TRBJ2-3, with 7 positions matching TRBD2. Germline V gene data show CDR1 as SGHVS and CDR2 as FQNEAQ. J lost 5 bases, V lost 2 bases, and 7 bases had no gene match. This CDR3 has 15 residues. CDR3: CASSLSRGGVDTQYF. The CDR3 DNA sequence: TGTGCCAGCAGCTTATCCCGGGGAGGGGTAGATACGCAGTATTTT.

The rearrangement uses TRBV19 and TRBJ1-5; tentative D call: TRBD1 (6 bases). The ends were cut back, 7 bases at V and 6 bases at J, with 16 bases in the middle. The CDR3 is 14 residues long. CDR1 is LNHDA and CDR2 is SQIVND in the germline V gene (reference sequence). CDR3 protein: CASKHREASQPQHF. The CDR3 region has the DNA TGTGCCAGTAAACACAGGGAAGCAAGTCAGCCCCAGCATTTT. The complete variable domain, with remaining parts taken from reference TRBV19 and TRBJ1-5, reads DGGITQSPKYLFRKEGQNVTLSCEQNLNHDAMYWYRQDPGQGLRLIYYSQIVNDFQKGDIAEGYSVSREKKESFPLTVTSAQKNPTAFYLCASKHREASQPQHFGDGTRLSIL.

This clone occurred once. The V gene is TRBV5-6, the J gene TRBJ1-2; possibly TRBD1 for D (5 bases). Per germline, CDR1 SGHDT and CDR2 YYEEEE. Between the trimmed V and J ends, which lost 4 bases and 0 bases, there was a span of 13 bases. The CDR3 is 15 residues long. The CDR3 region is CASSPRTPANYGYTF. The CDR3 DNA sequence: TGTGCCAGCAGCCCAAGGACACCAGCTAACTATGGCTACACCTTC.

V gene TRBV7-2 combines with J gene TRBJ2-4; TRBD2 matches 9 bases. Germline lookup yields CDR1 SGHTA and CDR2 FQGNSA. This CDR3 comprises 14 residues. J gave up 9 bases and V 1 base, and 4 bases lay outside the gene matches. CDR3 sequence reads: CASSLGGRALIQYF. The CDR3 DNA reads as TGTGCCAGCAGCTTAGGCGGGAGGGCCCTCATTCAGTACTTC. Supplemented by reference TRBV7-2 and TRBJ2-4, the full variable domain reads GAGVSQSPSNKVTEKGKDVELRCDPISGHTALYWYRQSLGQGLEFLIYFQGNSAPDKSGLPSDRFSAERTGGSVSTLTIQRTQQEDSAVYLCASSLGGRALIQYFGAGTRLSVL.

The chain is built from TRBV9 and TRBJ2-6, with unresolved D. Germline CDR1 reads SGDLS; CDR2 reads YYNGEE. V lost 5 bases, J lost 3 bases, and 9 bases lay in between. The CDR3 contains 14 residues. The CDR3 reads CASSGSGGANVLTF. CDR3 nucleotide sequence: TGTGCCAGCAGTGGTTCGGGTGGGGCCAACGTCCTGACTTTC.

The chain links TRBV9 to TRBJ2-7, with TRBD1 matching 7 bases. The V and J ends lost 4 bases and 3 bases, in that order; junction bases with no gene match: 7. CDR3 length equals 14 residues. Germline V gene lookup returns CDR1 SGDLS and CDR2 YYNGEE. This CDR3 reads CASSSRDRDYEQYF. In nucleotides, the CDR3 is TGTGCCAGCAGCTCACGGGACAGAGACTACGAGCAGTACTTC.

The rearrangement uses TRBV2 and TRBJ2-3, with TRBD1 matching over 11 bases. V shed 5 bases, J shed 3 bases, and the junction held 4 bases outside the gene matches. This CDR3 contains 15 residues. Germline CDR1 is SNHLY and CDR2 is FYNNEI. The CDR3 DNA reads TGTGCCAGCAGTATGGACAGGGGGCTTACAGATACGCAGTATTTT. The encoded protein is CASSMDRGLTDTQYF. Full variable domain (remainder filled in from reference TRBV2 and TRBJ2-3): EPEVTQTPSHQVTQMGQEVILRCVPISNHLYFYWYRQILGQKVEFLVSFYNNEISEKSEIFDDQFSVERPDGSNFTLKIRSTKLEDSAMYFCASSMDRGLTDTQYFGPGTRLTVL.

The chain carries TRBV5-4 and TRBJ2-7; a weak D match, TRBD2 (6 bases). This CDR3 is 15 amino acids long. Trimming took 3 bases from V and 2 from J, leaving 15 bases between them. Germline CDR1 and CDR2: SGHNT and YYREEE (reference sequence). The CDR3 is CASSSISGRAYEQYF. The DNA for the CDR3 is TGTGCCAGCAGCTCTATTAGCGGAAGGGCCTACGAGCAGTACTTC.

V gene TRBV29-1 combines with J gene TRBJ2-5, with D tentatively TRBD2 (5 bases). From germline, CDR1 is SQVTM and CDR2 ANQGSEA. The CDR3 extends over 13 amino acids. The germline V and J ends were trimmed by 4 bases and 2 bases, with 11 bases remaining between them. CDR3 sequence reads: CSVGGGGQETQYF. Written as DNA, the CDR3 is TGCAGCGTTGGCGGTGGCGGGCAAGAGACCCAGTACTTC.

This chain joins TRBV7-9 and TRBJ2-3, with D perhaps matching TRBD2 (6 bases). V lost 2 bases and J lost 4, with 16 bases in between. Germline values: CDR1 SEHNR, CDR2 FQNEAQ (reference sequence). The CDR3 is made up of 16 amino acids. The CDR3 DNA reads TGTGCCAGCAGCTTAAATCCGGGAGTTGGGTCAGATACGCAGTATTTT. Amino acid sequence: CASSLNPGVGSDTQYF. The entire variable domain, with the rest obtained from reference TRBV7-9 and TRBJ2-3, is as follows: DTGVSQNPRHKITKRGQNVTFRCDPISEHNRLYWYRQTLGQGPEFLTYFQNEAQLEKSRLLSDRFSAERPKGSFSTLEIQRTEQGDSAMYLCASSLNPGVGSDTQYFGPGTRLTVL.

This clone occurred a few times. This chain joins TRBV9 and TRBJ2-2, with a possible D match to TRBD1 (6 bases). Germline CDR1 SGDLS, CDR2 YYNGEE. The CDR3 runs to 16 residues. Deletions cut 2 bases from V and 0 bases from J, with 11 bases between. CDR3 DNA sequence: TGTGCCAGCAGCGTTACGGACAGAGCGAACACCGGGGAGCTGTTTTTT. Translated: CASSVTDRANTGELFF.